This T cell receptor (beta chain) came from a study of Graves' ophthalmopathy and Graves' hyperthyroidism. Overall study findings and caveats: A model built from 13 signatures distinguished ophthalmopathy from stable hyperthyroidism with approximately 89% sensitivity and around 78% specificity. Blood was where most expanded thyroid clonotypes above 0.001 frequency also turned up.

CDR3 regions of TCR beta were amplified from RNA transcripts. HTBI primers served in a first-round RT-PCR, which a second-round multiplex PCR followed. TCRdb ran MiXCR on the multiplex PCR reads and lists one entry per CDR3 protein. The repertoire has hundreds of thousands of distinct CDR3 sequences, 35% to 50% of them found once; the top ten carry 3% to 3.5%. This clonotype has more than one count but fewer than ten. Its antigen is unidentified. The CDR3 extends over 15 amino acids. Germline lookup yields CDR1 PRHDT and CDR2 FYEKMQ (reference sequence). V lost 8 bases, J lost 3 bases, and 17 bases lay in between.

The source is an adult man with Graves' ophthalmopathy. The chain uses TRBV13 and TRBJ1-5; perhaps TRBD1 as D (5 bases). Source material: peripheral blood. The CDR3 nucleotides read TGTGCCAGCTCACCGCAGGGACTGGCCAATCAGCCCCAGCATTTT. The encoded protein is CASSPQGLANQPQHF.